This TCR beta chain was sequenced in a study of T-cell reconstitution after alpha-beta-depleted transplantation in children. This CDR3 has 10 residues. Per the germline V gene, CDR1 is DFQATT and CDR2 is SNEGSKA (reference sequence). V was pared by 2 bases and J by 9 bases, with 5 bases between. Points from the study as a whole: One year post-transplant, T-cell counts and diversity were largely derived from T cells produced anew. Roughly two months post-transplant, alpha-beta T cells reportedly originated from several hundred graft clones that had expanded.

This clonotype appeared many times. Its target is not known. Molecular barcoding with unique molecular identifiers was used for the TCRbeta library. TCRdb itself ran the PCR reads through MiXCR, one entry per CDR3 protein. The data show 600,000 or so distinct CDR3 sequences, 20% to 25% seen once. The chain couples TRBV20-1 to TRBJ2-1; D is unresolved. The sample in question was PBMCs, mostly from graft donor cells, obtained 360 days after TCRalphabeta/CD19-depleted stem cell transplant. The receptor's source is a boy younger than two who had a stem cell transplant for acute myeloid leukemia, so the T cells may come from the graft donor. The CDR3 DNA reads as TGCAGTGCTAGAATGGTTGAGCAGTTCTTC. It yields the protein CSARMVEQFF.